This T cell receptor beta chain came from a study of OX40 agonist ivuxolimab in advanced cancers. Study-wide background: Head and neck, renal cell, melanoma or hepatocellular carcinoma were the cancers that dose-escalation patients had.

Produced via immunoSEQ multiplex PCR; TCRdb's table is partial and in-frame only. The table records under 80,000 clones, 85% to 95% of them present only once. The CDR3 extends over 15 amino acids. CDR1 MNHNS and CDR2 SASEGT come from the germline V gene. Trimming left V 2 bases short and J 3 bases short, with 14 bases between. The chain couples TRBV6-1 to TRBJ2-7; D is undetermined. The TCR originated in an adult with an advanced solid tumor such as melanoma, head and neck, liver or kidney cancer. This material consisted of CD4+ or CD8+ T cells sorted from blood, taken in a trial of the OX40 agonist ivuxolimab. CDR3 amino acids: CASSESAVNYYEQYF. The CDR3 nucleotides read TGTGCCAGCAGTGAATCGGCAGTGAACTACTACGAGCAGTACTTC.